Listed below are T cell receptor beta chains from one sample, sequenced in a study of PD-L1 blockade in urothelial cancer. Sequencing used immunoSEQ multiplex PCR; TCRdb keeps in-frame clones, though not all of them. The sample shows about 51,000 clones, more than 75% of them seen only once. Here the sequenced sample was PBMCs, taken around atezolizumab (anti-PD-L1) treatment. These receptors came from a man between 60 and 75 years old with urothelial cancer. CDR3s include the opening cysteine and the closing phenylalanine or tryptophan. The D gene is left open where the match is weak. The size field is filled for only some rows; it gives once, few, many or a size class.

d_gene: .
j_gene: TRBJ2-7
v_gene: TRBV5-5
abundance: .
CDR3aa: CASSLESGQSYEQYF
CDR3nt: TGTGCCAGCAGCTTGGAGTCCGGACAATCCTACGAGCAGTACTTC

d_gene: .
j_gene: TRBJ1-4
v_gene: TRBV28
abundance: .
CDR3aa: CASSLAPATNEKLFF
CDR3nt: TGTGCCAGCAGTTTAGCGCCCGCAACTAATGAAAAACTGTTTTTT

d_gene: .
j_gene: TRBJ1-2
v_gene: TRBV7-9
abundance: .
CDR3aa: CASSLERGRGGYTF
CDR3nt: TGTGCCAGCAGCTTAGAGCGGGGGCGCGGTGGCTACACCTTC

d_gene: TRBD2
j_gene: TRBJ2-1
v_gene: TRBV2
abundance: .
CDR3aa: CASSRGASGPRSYNEQFF
CDR3nt: TGTGCCAGCAGTAGGGGGGCTAGCGGGCCCCGCTCCTACAATGAGCAGTTCTTC

d_gene: TRBD2
j_gene: TRBJ2-4
v_gene: TRBV5-1
abundance: .
CDR3aa: CASSSDGTTGIQYF
CDR3nt: TGCGCCAGCAGCTCGGACGGGACTACAGGCATTCAGTACTTC

d_gene: .
j_gene: TRBJ1-6
v_gene: TRBV18
abundance: .
CDR3aa: CASSPNSGGDGEF
CDR3nt: TGTGCCAGCTCACCCAACTCCGGCGGGGACGGGGAGTTT

d_gene: TRBD1
j_gene: TRBJ1-5
v_gene: TRBV19
abundance: .
CDR3aa: CASSIFKGASNQPQHF
CDR3nt: TGTGCCAGTAGTATATTTAAGGGGGCCAGCAATCAGCCCCAGCATTTT

d_gene: .
j_gene: TRBJ1-2
v_gene: TRBV6-4
abundance: .
CDR3aa: CASSDGQDTPSYGYTF
CDR3nt: TGTGCCAGCAGTGACGGGCAGGACACCCCGTCCTATGGCTACACCTTC

d_gene: TRBD2
j_gene: TRBJ2-3
v_gene: TRBV4-1
abundance: .
CDR3aa: CASSQGLRVLGLAGNTDTQYF
CDR3nt: TGCGCCAGCAGCCAAGGACTCCGAGTACTGGGACTAGCGGGGAACACAGATACGCAGTATTTT

d_gene: .
j_gene: TRBJ2-7
v_gene: TRBV5-6
abundance: .
CDR3aa: CASNREGPYEQYF
CDR3nt: TGTGCCAGCAACAGGGAGGGCCCCTACGAGCAGTACTTC

d_gene: TRBD2
j_gene: TRBJ2-5
v_gene: TRBV5-6
abundance: .
CDR3aa: CASSAPRREGGETQYF
CDR3nt: TGTGCCAGCAGCGCCCCCCGCAGGGAGGGCGGGGAGACCCAGTACTTC

d_gene: .
j_gene: TRBJ1-2
v_gene: TRBV6-1
abundance: .
CDR3aa: CASSEEAGSYGYTF
CDR3nt: TGTGCCAGCAGTGAAGAGGCAGGCAGCTATGGCTACACCTTC

d_gene: .
j_gene: TRBJ2-5
v_gene: TRBV12-5
abundance: once
CDR3aa: CASGSGLAGQETQYF
CDR3nt: TGTGCTAGTGGTTCGGGCCTAGCAGGCCAAGAGACCCAGTACTTC

d_gene: TRBD1
j_gene: TRBJ1-2
v_gene: TRBV29-1
abundance: .
CDR3aa: CSAGGDRSNYGYTF
CDR3nt: TGCAGCGCAGGGGGGGACAGGTCTAACTATGGCTACACCTTC

d_gene: .
j_gene: TRBJ2-7
v_gene: TRBV6-5
abundance: .
CDR3aa: CASRPNRVLSEQYF
CDR3nt: TGTGCCAGCAGACCAAACAGGGTCTTGTCCGAGCAGTACTTC

d_gene: .
j_gene: TRBJ1-2
v_gene: TRBV7-2
abundance: .
CDR3aa: CASSPFTGNYGYTF
CDR3nt: TGTGCCAGCAGCCCATTTACAGGGAACTATGGCTACACCTTC

d_gene: .
j_gene: TRBJ2-1
v_gene: TRBV6-5
abundance: .
CDR3aa: CASSYGLGQFF
CDR3nt: TGTGCCAGCAGTTATGGACTGGGGCAGTTCTTC

d_gene: .
j_gene: TRBJ1-2
v_gene: TRBV29-1
abundance: .
CDR3aa: CSVDSPGANYGYTF
CDR3nt: TGCAGCGTTGATTCCCCGGGAGCTAACTATGGCTACACCTTC

d_gene: TRBD1
j_gene: TRBJ1-5
v_gene: TRBV6-6
abundance: .
CDR3aa: CASRYGTEPSNQPQHF
CDR3nt: TGTGCCAGCAGATACGGGACAGAGCCTAGCAATCAGCCCCAGCATTTT

d_gene: TRBD2
j_gene: TRBJ2-2
v_gene: TRBV19
abundance: .
CDR3aa: CASSPGGLEGTGELFF
CDR3nt: TGTGCCAGTAGTCCTGGGGGACTAGAGGGCACCGGGGAGCTGTTTTTT

d_gene: .
j_gene: TRBJ2-4
v_gene: TRBV4-2
abundance: few
CDR3aa: CASSQDIPNIQYF
CDR3nt: TGTGCCAGCAGCCAAGATATCCCAAACATTCAGTACTTC

d_gene: TRBD2
j_gene: TRBJ2-1
v_gene: TRBV7-9
abundance: .
CDR3aa: CASSGTSLYIGEQFF
CDR3nt: TGTGCCAGCAGTGGGACTAGCCTTTATATAGGTGAGCAGTTCTTC

d_gene: TRBD2
j_gene: TRBJ2-2
v_gene: TRBV10-3
abundance: .
CDR3aa: CAISESGLADGELFF
CDR3nt: TGTGCCATCAGTGAGTCGGGACTAGCGGACGGGGAGCTGTTTTTT

d_gene: .
j_gene: TRBJ1-5
v_gene: TRBV6-5
abundance: .
CDR3aa: CASSVNGNQPQHF
CDR3nt: TGTGCCAGCTCGGTTAATGGCAATCAGCCCCAGCATTTT

d_gene: TRBD2
j_gene: TRBJ2-2
v_gene: TRBV7-8
abundance: .
CDR3aa: CASSLDGTSGRKSPGELFF
CDR3nt: TGTGCCAGCAGCTTAGACGGGACTAGCGGGAGGAAGTCCCCCGGGGAGCTGTTTTTT

d_gene: .
j_gene: TRBJ1-2
v_gene: TRBV5-4
abundance: .
CDR3aa: CASSGGGLNYGYTF
CDR3nt: TGTGCCAGCTCCGGGGGGGGACTTAACTATGGCTACACCTTC